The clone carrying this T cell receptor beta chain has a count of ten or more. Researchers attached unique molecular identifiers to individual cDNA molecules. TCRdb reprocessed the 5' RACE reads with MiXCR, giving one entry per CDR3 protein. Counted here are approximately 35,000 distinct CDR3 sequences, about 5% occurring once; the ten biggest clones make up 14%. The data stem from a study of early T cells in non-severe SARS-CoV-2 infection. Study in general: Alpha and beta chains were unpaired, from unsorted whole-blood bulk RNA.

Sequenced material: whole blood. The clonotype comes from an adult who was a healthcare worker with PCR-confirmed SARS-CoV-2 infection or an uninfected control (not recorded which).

CDR3 nucleotide sequence: TGTGCCAGCAGCTTACAGGGCGGACTAGGAATTAGCACAGATACGCAGTATTTT. Residues: CASSLQGGLGISTDTQYF. The chain couples TRBV7-2 to TRBJ2-3; TRBD2 matches at 7 bases. Unmatched junction bases numbered 11, after V lost 2 bases and J lost 0 bases. The CDR3 runs 18 residues. Germline-derived CDR1 and CDR2 are SGHTA and FQGNSA.